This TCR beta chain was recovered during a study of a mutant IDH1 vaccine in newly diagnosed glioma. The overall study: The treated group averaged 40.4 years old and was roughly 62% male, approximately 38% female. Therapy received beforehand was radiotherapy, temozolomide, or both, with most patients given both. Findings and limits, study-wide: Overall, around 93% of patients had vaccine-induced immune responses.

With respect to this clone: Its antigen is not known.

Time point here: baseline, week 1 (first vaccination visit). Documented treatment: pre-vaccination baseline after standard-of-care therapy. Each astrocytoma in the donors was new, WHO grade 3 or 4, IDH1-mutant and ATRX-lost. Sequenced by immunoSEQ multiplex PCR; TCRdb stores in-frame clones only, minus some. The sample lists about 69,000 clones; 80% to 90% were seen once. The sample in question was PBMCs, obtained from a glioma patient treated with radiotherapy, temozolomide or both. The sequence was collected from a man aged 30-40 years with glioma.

CDR3 sequence reads: CASSLGQGNEQFF. The CDR3 region has the DNA TGTGCCAGCAGCTTGGGACAGGGAAATGAGCAGTTCTTC. The chain carries TRBV5-8 and TRBJ2-1; 7 nucleotides agree with TRBD1. There are 13 residues in the CDR3. CDR1 and CDR2 (germline): SGHTS, YDEGEE. V was pared by 0 bases and J by 7 bases, with 1 base of the junction left unmatched.